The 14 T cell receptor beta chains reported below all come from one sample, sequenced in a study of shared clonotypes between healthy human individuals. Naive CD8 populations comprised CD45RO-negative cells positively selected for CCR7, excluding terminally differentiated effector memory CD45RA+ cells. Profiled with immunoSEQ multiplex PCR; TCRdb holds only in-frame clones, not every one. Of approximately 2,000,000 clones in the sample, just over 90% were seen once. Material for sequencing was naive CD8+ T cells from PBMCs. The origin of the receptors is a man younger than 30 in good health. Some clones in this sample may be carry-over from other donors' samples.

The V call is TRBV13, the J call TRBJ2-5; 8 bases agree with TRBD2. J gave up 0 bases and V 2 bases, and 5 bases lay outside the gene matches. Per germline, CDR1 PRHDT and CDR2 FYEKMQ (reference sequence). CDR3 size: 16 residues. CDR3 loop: CASSLWLLADQETQYF. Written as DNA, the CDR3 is TGTGCCAGCAGCTTATGGTTACTAGCGGACCAAGAGACCCAGTACTTC.

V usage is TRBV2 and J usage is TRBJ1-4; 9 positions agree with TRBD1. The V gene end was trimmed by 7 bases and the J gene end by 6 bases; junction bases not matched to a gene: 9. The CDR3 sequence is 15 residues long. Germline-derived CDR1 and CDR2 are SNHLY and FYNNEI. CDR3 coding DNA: TGTGCCAGCAAGGGACAGGGTTTCGTCCATGAAAAACTGTTTTTT. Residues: CASKGQGFVHEKLFF.

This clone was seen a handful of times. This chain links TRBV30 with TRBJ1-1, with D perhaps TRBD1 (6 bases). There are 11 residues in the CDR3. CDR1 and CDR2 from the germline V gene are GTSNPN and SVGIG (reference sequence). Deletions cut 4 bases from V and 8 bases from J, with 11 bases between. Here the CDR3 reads CAWNGGLEAFF. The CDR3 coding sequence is TGTGCCTGGAACGGGGGGCTGGAAGCTTTCTTT. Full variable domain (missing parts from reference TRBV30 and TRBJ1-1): SQTIHQWPATLVQPVGSPLSLECTVEGTSNPNLYWYRQAAGRGLQLLFYSVGIGQISSEVPQNLSASRPQDRQFILSSKKLLLSDSGFYLCAWNGGLEAFFGQGTRLTVV.

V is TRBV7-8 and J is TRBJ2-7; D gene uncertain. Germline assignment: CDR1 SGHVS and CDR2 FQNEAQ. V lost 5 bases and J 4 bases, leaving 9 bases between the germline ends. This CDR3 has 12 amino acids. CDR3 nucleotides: TGTGCCAGCAGCCCCAAACTTTACGAGCAGTACTTC. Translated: CASSPKLYEQYF.

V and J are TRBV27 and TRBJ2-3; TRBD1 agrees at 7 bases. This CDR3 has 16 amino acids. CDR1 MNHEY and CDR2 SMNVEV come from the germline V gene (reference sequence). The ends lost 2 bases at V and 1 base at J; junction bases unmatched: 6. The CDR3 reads CASSLPRDSGTDTQYF. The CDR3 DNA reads TGTGCCAGCAGTTTACCCCGGGACAGCGGCACAGATACGCAGTATTTT.

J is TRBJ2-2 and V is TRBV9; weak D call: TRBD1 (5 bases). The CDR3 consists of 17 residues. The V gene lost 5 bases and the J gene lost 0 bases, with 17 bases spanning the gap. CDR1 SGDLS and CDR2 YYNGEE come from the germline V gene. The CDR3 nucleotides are TGTGCCAGCAGTACTACGGGCAGGGATACGAACACCGGGGAGCTGTTTTTT. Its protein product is CASSTTGRDTNTGELFF.

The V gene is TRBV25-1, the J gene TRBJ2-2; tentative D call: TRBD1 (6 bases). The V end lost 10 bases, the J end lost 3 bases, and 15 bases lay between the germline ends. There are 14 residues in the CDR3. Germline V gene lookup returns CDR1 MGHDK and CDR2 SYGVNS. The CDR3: CATSGHRDTGELFF. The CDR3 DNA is TGTGCCACCTCGGGACACCGGGACACCGGGGAGCTGTTTTTT.

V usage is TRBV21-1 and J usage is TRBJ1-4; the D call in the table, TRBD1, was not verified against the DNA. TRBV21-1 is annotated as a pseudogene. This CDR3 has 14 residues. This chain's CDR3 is CASSKAGMNEKLFF. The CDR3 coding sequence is TGTGCCAGCTCTAAAGCAGGGATGAATGAAAAACTGTTTTTT.

The CDR3 region has the DNA TGTGCCAGCAGCGGGGTCGAGCATAACTATGGCTACACCTTC. Amino acids: CASSGVEHNYGYTF. This chain connects TRBV7-9 to TRBJ1-2; D remains ambiguous. CDR3 size: 14 residues. Trimming cost V 5 bases and J 1 base, with 11 bases left between them. Germline lookup yields CDR1 SEHNR and CDR2 FQNEAQ (reference sequence).

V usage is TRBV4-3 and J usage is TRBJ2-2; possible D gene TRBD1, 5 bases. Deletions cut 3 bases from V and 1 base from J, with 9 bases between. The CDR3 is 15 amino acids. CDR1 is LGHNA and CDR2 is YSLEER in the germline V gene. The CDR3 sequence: CASSHMQGNTGELFF. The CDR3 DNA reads TGCGCCAGCAGCCATATGCAGGGGAACACCGGGGAGCTGTTTTTT.

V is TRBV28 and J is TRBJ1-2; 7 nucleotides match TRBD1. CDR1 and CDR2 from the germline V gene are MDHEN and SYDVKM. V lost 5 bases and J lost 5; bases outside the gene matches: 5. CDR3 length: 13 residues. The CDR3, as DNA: TGTGCCAGCAGTGGGACAGCACTTTATGGCTACACCTTC. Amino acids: CASSGTALYGYTF.

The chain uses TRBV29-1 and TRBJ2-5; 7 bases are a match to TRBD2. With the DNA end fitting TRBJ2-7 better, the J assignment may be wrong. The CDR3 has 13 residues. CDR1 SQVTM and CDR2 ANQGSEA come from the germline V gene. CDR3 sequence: CSVTPSGIYEQYF. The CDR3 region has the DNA TGCAGCGTAACGCCTAGCGGTATCTACGAGCAGTACTTC.

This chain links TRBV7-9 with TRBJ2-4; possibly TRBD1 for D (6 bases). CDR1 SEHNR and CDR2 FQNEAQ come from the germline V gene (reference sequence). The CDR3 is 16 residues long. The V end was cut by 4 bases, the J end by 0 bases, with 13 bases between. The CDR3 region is CASSSRDTLAKNIQYF. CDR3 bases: TGTGCCAGCAGCTCCCGGGACACCCTAGCCAAAAACATTCAGTACTTC. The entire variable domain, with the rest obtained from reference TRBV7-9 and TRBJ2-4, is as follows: DTGVSQNPRHKITKRGQNVTFRCDPISEHNRLYWYRQTLGQGPEFLTYFQNEAQLEKSRLLSDRFSAERPKGSFSTLEIQRTEQGDSAMYLCASSSRDTLAKNIQYFGAGTRLSVL.

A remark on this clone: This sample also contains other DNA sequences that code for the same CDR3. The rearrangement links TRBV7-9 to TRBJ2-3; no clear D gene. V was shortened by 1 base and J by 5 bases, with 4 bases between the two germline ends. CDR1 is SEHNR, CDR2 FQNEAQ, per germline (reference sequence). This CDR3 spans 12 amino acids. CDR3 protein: CASSLVEDTQYF. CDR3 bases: TGTGCCAGCAGCTTAGTTGAAGATACGCAGTATTTT. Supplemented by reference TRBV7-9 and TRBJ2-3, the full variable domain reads DTGVSQNPRHKITKRGQNVTFRCDPISEHNRLYWYRQTLGQGPEFLTYFQNEAQLEKSRLLSDRFSAERPKGSFSTLEIQRTEQGDSAMYLCASSLVEDTQYFGPGTRLTVL.